This T cell receptor beta chain was profiled in a study of tumor T cells in aggressive B-cell lymphoma (dated by TCRdb to about 2017). Library preparation used the immunoSEQ multiplex PCR assay. The immuneACCESS repertoire file appears here via TCRdb, limited to in-frame rearrangements. These files lack a portion of the clones; in checked studies, under half of the deficit traces to unresolved V genes, and the cause of the others is not known. The sample table holds 5,700 or so clones, of which about 68% were seen once. Approximately 7.4% of the sample is in the top ten clones. This clone showed up just a few times. What antigen it recognizes has not been identified. There are no base qualities to consult, and no much larger clone falls within one base. The germline V gene encodes CDR1 SEHNR and CDR2 FQNEAQ (reference sequence). From the cysteine through the phenylalanine, the CDR3 covers 11 amino acids. The retained sequence is limited to the CDR3, 33 bases, with the frame set at the first base. The germline ends are 6 bases apart after V is trimmed by 5 bases and J by 8 bases.

The TCR was taken from an adult with diffuse large B cell lymphoma. The sequence joins TRBV7-9 to TRBJ2-2, with the D segment identity uncertain. Sequencing was carried out using tumor tissue. The CDR3 has the sequence CASSPLGELFF. The sequence in DNA is TGTGCCAGCAGCCCTTTGGGGGAGCTGTTTTTT.